These 14 T cell receptor beta chains came from one sample sequenced in a study of OX40 agonist ivuxolimab in advanced cancers. Libraries were prepared by immunoSEQ multiplex PCR; TCRdb keeps only in-frame clonotypes and omits some of them. The sample records roughly 80,000 clones, 84% being singletons. The sequenced sample was CD4+ or CD8+ T cells sorted from blood, obtained in a trial of the OX40 agonist ivuxolimab. The source of these receptors is an adult with an advanced solid tumor such as melanoma, head and neck, liver or kidney cancer.

The CDR3 DNA reads TGTGCCAGCAGCTTGGAAGCGGGGGGACGCCAAGAGACCCAGTACTTC. Translated, it gives CASSLEAGGRQETQYF. This chain joins TRBV5-4 and TRBJ2-5, with TRBD2 matching over 9 bases. The CDR3 runs to 16 residues. V lost 0 bases and J lost 1; bases outside the gene matches: 4. Germline lookup yields CDR1 SGHNT and CDR2 YYREEE (reference sequence).

The chain combines TRBV7-9 with TRBJ1-2, with 7 bases lining up with TRBD1. The germline CDR1 and CDR2 sequences are SEHNR and FQNEAQ (reference sequence). The CDR3 spans 16 residues. V shed 5 bases, J shed 4 bases, and the junction held 13 bases outside the gene matches. CDR3 sequence reads: CASSPHRDRGSYGYTF. In DNA, the CDR3 is TGTGCCAGCAGCCCACACCGGGACAGAGGATCCTATGGCTACACCTTC.

The chain has TRBV10-3 and TRBJ1-5; D perhaps matches TRBD1 (5 bases). The V gene lost 2 bases and the J gene lost 3 bases, with 8 bases spanning the gap. CDR3 length: 14 residues. Looked up from germline, CDR1 is ENHRY and CDR2 is SYGVKD. CDR3: CAISEQGINQPQHF. CDR3 coding DNA: TGTGCCATCAGTGAGCAGGGTATCAATCAGCCCCAGCATTTT.

The rearrangement links TRBV9 to TRBJ2-7; 12 bases fit TRBD1. This CDR3 is built from 16 residues. From germline, CDR1 is SGDLS and CDR2 YYNGEE. J was trimmed by 6 bases and V by 0 bases; bases with no gene match: 7. CDR3 protein: CASSVGGTGGPTEQYF. CDR3 bases: TGTGCCAGCAGCGTAGGCGGGACAGGGGGCCCGACCGAGCAGTACTTC.

The rearrangement uses TRBV14 and TRBJ1-2; D unclear. CDR3 length equals 13 residues. Trimming shortened V by 4 bases and J by 0 bases, and 6 bases separated the two germline ends. Germline CDR1 reads SGHDN; CDR2 reads FVKESK. The CDR3 sequence is CASSRPSNYGYTF. For the CDR3, the DNA is TGTGCCAGCAGCCGGCCCTCTAACTATGGCTACACCTTC.

The chain couples TRBV7-8 to TRBJ1-5; weak D call: TRBD1 (5 bases). Germline-derived CDR1 and CDR2 are SGHVS and FQNEAQ. V was shortened by 5 bases and J by 7 bases, with 18 bases between the two germline ends. The CDR3 has 15 residues. The CDR3 DNA reads as TGTGCCAGCAGCGGCTACGGGGCTCGGGAGCAGCCCCAGCATTTT. Translating gives CASSGYGAREQPQHF.

V and J are TRBV7-8 and TRBJ1-1, with 9 bases lining up with TRBD1. Germline V gene lookup returns CDR1 SGHVS and CDR2 FQNEAQ. The length of the CDR3 is 14 residues. Unmatched junction bases numbered 4, after V lost 3 bases and J lost 5 bases. CDR3 amino acids: CASSLGQGQTEAFF. CDR3 nucleotides: TGTGCCAGCAGCTTGGGACAGGGCCAAACTGAAGCTTTCTTT.

The rearrangement joins TRBV7-6 to TRBJ1-3; D may be TRBD1 (5 bases). With 1 base removed from V and 0 bases from J, the gap between germline ends came to 10 bases. The CDR3 sequence is 16 residues long. Germline values: CDR1 SGHVS, CDR2 FNYEAQ. Here the CDR3 reads CASSLGQPRSGNTIYF. DNA for the CDR3: TGTGCCAGCAGCTTAGGACAGCCTCGCTCTGGAAACACCATATATTTT.

This clone has a single count. The chain links TRBV7-2 to TRBJ1-4; D is undetermined. Trimming took off 6 bases at V and 4 bases at J, with 9 bases between the two ends. The CDR3 consists of 13 residues. Germline-derived CDR1 and CDR2 are SGHTA and FQGNSA. CDR3 sequence: CASSWTFNEKLFF. As DNA, the CDR3 is TGTGCCAGCAGTTGGACCTTTAATGAAAAACTGTTTTTT. Supplemented by reference TRBV7-2 and TRBJ1-4, the full variable domain reads GAGVSQSPSNKVTEKGKDVELRCDPISGHTALYWYRQSLGQGLEFLIYFQGNSAPDKSGLPSDRFSAERTGGSVSTLTIQRTQQEDSAVYLCASSWTFNEKLFFGSGTQLSVL.

This chain uses TRBV2 with TRBJ1-2, with 11 bases fitting TRBD1. The V gene's germline CDR1 is SNHLY and CDR2 FYNNEI. The CDR3 contains 14 residues. V lost 2 bases and J lost 8; bases outside the gene matches: 4. The CDR3 region is CASSEMDRGPGYTF. In nucleotides, the CDR3 is TGTGCCAGCAGTGAAATGGACAGGGGGCCCGGCTACACCTTC.

This chain connects TRBV5-8 to TRBJ2-3; 9 bases map to TRBD1. V dropped 0 bases and J dropped 3; count of bases not matched to a gene: 5. Germline CDR1 SGHTS, CDR2 YDEGEE. CDR3 size: 16 residues. In nucleotides, the CDR3 is TGTGCCAGCAGCTTGGGATACAGGGGGCGGACAGATACGCAGTATTTT. The encoded protein is CASSLGYRGRTDTQYF. Together with reference TRBV5-8 and TRBJ2-3, the CDR3 gives the full variable domain: EAGVTQSPTHLIKTRGQQATLRCSPISGHTSVYWYQQALGLGLQFLLWYDEGEERNRGNFPPRFSGRQFPNYSSELNVNALELEDSALYLCASSLGYRGRTDTQYFGPGTRLTVL.

This chain uses TRBV19 with TRBJ1-2; the D is unclear. CDR1 LNHDA and CDR2 SQIVND come from the germline V gene (reference sequence). Trimming removed 6 bases from V and 4 bases from J, with 12 bases in between. This CDR3 comprises 13 residues. CDR3 DNA: TGTGCCAGTAGCCCCGTGACGGTCTATGGCTACACCTTC. It yields the protein CASSPVTVYGYTF.

The V call is TRBV10-2, the J call TRBJ2-7; 9 bases line up with TRBD2. The V gene end was trimmed by 2 bases and the J gene end by 2 bases; junction bases not matched to a gene: 7. The germline V gene encodes CDR1 WSHSY and CDR2 SAAADI. The CDR3 sequence is 16 residues long. The CDR3 spells CASSEPASGATYEQYF. The CDR3 DNA reads as TGCGCCAGCAGTGAGCCCGCTAGCGGGGCGACCTACGAGCAGTACTTC.

The chain joins TRBV11-3 to TRBJ2-6; D is uncertain. V was clipped by 0 bases and J by 0 bases, with 3 bases between them. The germline CDR1 and CDR2 sequences are SGHNT and YENEEA. The CDR3 runs to 15 residues. CDR3 sequence reads: CASSLESSGANVLTF. The CDR3 DNA reads as TGTGCCAGCAGCTTAGAAAGCTCTGGGGCCAACGTCCTGACTTTC.